This T cell receptor (beta chain) was recovered during a study of cytomegalovirus exposure and HLA in healthy donors. Though probably carrying unrecorded immune exposures, donors were nominally healthy at sampling. The PCR had 60 Vbeta and 13 Jbeta primers. Original handling: Among the unique TCR beta chains that a later analysis counted, 70 million to 85 million in all, roughly 11 million were shared. Libraries were prepared by immunoSEQ multiplex PCR; TCRdb keeps only in-frame clonotypes and omits some of them. V, J and clone size reflect that table, while D and trimming were determined from the DNA. Of about 130,000 clones in the sample, 74% are singletons; the top ten hold under 4.5%. With V trimmed by 6 bases and J by 4 bases, 13 bases remained unmatched. The CDR3 is 16 residues long. Germline assignment: CDR1 SGHVS and CDR2 FNYEAQ. On this clone: As yet, its antigen is unknown.

Study observations and caveats: Through in vitro validation, three CMV-associated chains were shown to be specific for CMV antigens. A missense DCLRE1C variant was associated with V- and J-gene trimming of TCR beta chains in a later analysis, and an independent cohort replicated the association.

Sequencing was carried out using PBMCs. The chain employs TRBV7-6 and TRBJ2-3, with 7 bases identical to TRBD1. This TCR derives from a man aged 35 to 55 in good health and CMV-seropositive. CDR3 coding DNA: TGTGCCAGCAGGCGCCAGGGGTCAGGGGGTCCAGATACGCAGTATTTT. Protein product: CASRRQGSGGPDTQYF. Supplemented by reference TRBV7-6 and TRBJ2-3, the full variable domain reads GAGVSQSPRYKVTKRGQDVALRCDPISGHVSLYWYRQALGQGPEFLTYFNYEAQQDKSGLPNDRFSAERPEGSISTLTIQRTEQRDSAMYRCASRRQGSGGPDTQYFGPGTRLTVL.